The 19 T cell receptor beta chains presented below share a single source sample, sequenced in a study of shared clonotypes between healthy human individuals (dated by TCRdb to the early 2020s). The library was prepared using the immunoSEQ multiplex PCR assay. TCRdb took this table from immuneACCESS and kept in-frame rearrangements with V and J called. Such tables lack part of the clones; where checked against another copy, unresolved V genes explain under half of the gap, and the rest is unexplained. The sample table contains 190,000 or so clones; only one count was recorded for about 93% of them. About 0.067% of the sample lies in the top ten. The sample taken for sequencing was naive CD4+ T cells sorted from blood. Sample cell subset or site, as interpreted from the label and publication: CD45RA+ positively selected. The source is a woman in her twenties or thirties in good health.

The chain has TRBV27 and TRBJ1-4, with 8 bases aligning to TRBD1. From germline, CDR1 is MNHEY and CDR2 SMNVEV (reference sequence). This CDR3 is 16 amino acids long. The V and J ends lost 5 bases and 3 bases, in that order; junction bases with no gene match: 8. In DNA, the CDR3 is TGTGCCAGCAGTCCACAATTACAGGGGGCTAATGAAAAACTGTTTTTT. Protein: CASSPQLQGANEKLFF. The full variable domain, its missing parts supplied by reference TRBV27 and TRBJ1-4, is EAQVTQNPRYLITVTGKKLTVTCSQNMNHEYMSWYRQDPGLGLRQIYYSMNVEVTDKGDVPEGYKVSRKEKRNFPLILESPSPNQTSLYFCASSPQLQGANEKLFFGSGTQLSVL.

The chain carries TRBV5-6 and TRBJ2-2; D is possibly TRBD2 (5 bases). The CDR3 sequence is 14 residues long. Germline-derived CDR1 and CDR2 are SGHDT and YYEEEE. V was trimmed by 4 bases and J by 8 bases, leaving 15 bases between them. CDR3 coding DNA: TGTGCCAGCAGCCCGCGGACTGTGCTAGGGGAGCTGTTTTTT. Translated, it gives CASSPRTVLGELFF.

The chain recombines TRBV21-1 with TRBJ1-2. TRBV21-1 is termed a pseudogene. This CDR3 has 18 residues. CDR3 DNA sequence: TGTGCCAGCAGCAAACTACTTGACAAACCATGCGGACGTTATGGCTACACCTTC. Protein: CASSKLLDKPCGRYGYTF.

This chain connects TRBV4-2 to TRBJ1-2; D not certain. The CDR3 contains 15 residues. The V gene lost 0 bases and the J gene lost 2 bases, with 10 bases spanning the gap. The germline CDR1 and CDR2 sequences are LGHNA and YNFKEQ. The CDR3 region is CASSQDTEQNYGYTF. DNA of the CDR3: TGTGCCAGCAGCCAAGATACAGAACAGAACTATGGCTACACCTTC.

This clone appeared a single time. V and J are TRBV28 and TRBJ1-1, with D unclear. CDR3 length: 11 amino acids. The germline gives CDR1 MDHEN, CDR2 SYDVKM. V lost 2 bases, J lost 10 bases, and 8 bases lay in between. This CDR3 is CASSLTGLAFF. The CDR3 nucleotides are TGTGCCAGCAGTTTAACGGGATTAGCTTTCTTT. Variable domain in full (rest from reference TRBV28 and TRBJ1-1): DVKVTQSSRYLVKRTGEKVFLECVQDMDHENMFWYRQDPGLGLRLIYFSYDVKMKEKGDIPEGYSVSREKKERFSLILESASTNQTSMYLCASSLTGLAFFGQGTRLTVV.

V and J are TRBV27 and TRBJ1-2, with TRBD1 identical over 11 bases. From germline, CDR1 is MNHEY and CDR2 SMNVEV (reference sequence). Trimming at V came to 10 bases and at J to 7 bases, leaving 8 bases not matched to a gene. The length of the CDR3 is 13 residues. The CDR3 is CATRGQGEGGYTF. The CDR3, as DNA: TGTGCCACCCGGGGACAGGGGGAAGGTGGCTACACCTTC.

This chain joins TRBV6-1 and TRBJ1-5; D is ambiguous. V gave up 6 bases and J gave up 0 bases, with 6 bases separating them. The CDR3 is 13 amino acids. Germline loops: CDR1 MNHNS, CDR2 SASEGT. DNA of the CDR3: TGTGCCAGCAGGGAGTATAGCAATCAGCCCCAGCATTTT. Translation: CASREYSNQPQHF.

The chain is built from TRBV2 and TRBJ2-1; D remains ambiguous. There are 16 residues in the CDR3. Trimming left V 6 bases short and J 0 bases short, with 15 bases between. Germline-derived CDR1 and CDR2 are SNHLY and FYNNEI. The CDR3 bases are TGTGCCAGCAGAGTCCGATCAGGTAGCTCCTACAATGAGCAGTTCTTC. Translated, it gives CASRVRSGSSYNEQFF.

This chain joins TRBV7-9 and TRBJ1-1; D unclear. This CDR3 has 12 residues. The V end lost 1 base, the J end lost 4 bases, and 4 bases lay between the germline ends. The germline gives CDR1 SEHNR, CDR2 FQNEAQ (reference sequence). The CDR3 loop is CASSLGSTEAFF. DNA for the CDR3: TGTGCCAGCAGCTTAGGATCCACTGAAGCTTTCTTT.

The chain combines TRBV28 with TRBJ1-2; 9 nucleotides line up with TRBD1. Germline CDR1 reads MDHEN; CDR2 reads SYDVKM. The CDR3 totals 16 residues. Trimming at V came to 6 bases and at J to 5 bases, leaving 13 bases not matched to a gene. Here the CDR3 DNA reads TGTGCCAGCAGCCCTTCTTCATACAGGGGGCTGTATGGCTACACCTTC. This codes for CASSPSSYRGLYGYTF.

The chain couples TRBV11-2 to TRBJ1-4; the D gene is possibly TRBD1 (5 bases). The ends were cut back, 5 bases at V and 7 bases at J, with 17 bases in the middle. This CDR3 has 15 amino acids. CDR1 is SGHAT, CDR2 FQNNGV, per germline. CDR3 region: CASSPRVGGGEKLFF. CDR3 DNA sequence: TGTGCCAGCAGCCCCCGGGTGGGGGGAGGTGAAAAACTGTTTTTT.

This CDR3 reads CASSQAQGITYEQYF. The CDR3 region has the DNA TGCGCCAGCAGCCAAGCCCAGGGGATTACCTACGAGCAGTACTTC. V usage is TRBV4-1 and J usage is TRBJ2-7; perhaps TRBD1 as D (6 bases). This CDR3 has 15 residues. Germline-derived CDR1 and CDR2 are MGHRA and YSYEKL. V lost 1 base, J lost 2 bases, and 12 bases lay in between.

The CDR3 DNA sequence: TGTGCCACCAGCAGAGACCAAAATCAGCCCCAGCATTTT. Translation gives CATSRDQNQPQHF. The rearrangement joins TRBV15 to TRBJ1-5; unclear D gene. CDR1 and CDR2 from the germline V gene are LNHNV and YYDKDF (reference sequence). CDR3 length equals 13 residues. Deletions cut 0 bases from V and 4 bases from J, with 4 bases between. The whole variable domain, filled in from reference TRBV15 and TRBJ1-5, reads DAMVIQNPRYQVTQFGKPVTLSCSQTLNHNVMYWYQQKSSQAPKLLFHYYDKDFNNEADTPDNFQSRRPNTSFCFLDIRSPGLGDTAMYLCATSRDQNQPQHFGDGTRLSIL.

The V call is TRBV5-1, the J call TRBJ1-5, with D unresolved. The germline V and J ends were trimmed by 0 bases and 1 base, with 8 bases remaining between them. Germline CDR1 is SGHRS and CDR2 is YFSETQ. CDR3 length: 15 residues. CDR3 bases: TGCGCCAGCAGCTTGGTGCCTTCGAGCAATCAGCCCCAGCATTTT. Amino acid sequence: CASSLVPSSNQPQHF.

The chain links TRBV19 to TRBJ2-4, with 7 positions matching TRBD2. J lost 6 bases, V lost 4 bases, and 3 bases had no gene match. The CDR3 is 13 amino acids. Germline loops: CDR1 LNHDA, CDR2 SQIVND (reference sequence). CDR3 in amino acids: CASSTASGNIQYF. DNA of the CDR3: TGTGCCAGTAGTACGGCTAGCGGAAACATTCAGTACTTC.

This CDR3 is CASSSRDSGAPRTQYF. The DNA for the CDR3 is TGTGCCAGCAGTTCCCGCGATAGCGGGGCCCCCAGAACCCAGTACTTC. The J gene is TRBJ2-5, the V gene TRBV6-5, with 8 bases aligning to TRBD2. The germline V gene encodes CDR1 MNHEY and CDR2 SVGAGI. The V gene end was trimmed by 4 bases and the J gene end by 8 bases; junction bases not matched to a gene: 15. CDR3 length equals 16 residues.

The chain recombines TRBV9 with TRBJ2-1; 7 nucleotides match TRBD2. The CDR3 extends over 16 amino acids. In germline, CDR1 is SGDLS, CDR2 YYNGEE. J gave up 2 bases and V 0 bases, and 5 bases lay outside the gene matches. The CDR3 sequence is CASSVVTAGAYNEQFF. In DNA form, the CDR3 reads TGTGCCAGCAGCGTAGTTACTGCGGGAGCCTACAATGAGCAGTTCTTC.

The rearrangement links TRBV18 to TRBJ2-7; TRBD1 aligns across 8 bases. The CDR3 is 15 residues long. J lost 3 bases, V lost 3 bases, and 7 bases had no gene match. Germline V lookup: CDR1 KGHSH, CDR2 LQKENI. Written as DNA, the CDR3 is TGTGCCAGCTCACCCGAAGGGACAGGCGTCTACGAGCAGTACTTC. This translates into CASSPEGTGVYEQYF. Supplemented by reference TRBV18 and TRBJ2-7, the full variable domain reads NAGVMQNPRHLVRRRGQEARLRCSPMKGHSHVYWYRQLPEEGLKFMVYLQKENIIDESGMPKERFSAEFPKEGPSILRIQQVVRGDSAAYFCASSPEGTGVYEQYFGPGTRLTVT.

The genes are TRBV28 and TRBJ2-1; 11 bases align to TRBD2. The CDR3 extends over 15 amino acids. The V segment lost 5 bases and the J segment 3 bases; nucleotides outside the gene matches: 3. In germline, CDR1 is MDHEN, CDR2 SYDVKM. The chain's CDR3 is CASSRGLAGYNEQFF. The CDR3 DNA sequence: TGTGCCAGCAGTCGAGGACTAGCGGGCTACAATGAGCAGTTCTTC. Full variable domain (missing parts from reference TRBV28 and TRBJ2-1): DVKVTQSSRYLVKRTGEKVFLECVQDMDHENMFWYRQDPGLGLRLIYFSYDVKMKEKGDIPEGYSVSREKKERFSLILESASTNQTSMYLCASSRGLAGYNEQFFGPGTRLTVL.